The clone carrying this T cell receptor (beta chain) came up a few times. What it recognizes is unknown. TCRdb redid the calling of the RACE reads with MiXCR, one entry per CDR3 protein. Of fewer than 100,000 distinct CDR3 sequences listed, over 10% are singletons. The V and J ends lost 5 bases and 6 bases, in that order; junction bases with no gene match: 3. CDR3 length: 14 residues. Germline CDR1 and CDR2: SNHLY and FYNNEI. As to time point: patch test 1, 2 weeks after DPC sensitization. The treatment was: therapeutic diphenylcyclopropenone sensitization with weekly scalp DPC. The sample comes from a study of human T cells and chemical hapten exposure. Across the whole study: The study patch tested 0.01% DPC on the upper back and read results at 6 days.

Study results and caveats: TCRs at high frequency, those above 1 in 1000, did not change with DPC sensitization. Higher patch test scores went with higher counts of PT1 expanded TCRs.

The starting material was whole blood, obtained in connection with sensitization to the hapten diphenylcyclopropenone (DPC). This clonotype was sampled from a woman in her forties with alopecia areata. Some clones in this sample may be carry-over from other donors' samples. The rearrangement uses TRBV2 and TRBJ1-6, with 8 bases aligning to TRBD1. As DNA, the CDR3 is TGTGCCAGCAGTTATACAGGGGGTAATTCACCCCTCCACTTT. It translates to CASSYTGGNSPLHF.